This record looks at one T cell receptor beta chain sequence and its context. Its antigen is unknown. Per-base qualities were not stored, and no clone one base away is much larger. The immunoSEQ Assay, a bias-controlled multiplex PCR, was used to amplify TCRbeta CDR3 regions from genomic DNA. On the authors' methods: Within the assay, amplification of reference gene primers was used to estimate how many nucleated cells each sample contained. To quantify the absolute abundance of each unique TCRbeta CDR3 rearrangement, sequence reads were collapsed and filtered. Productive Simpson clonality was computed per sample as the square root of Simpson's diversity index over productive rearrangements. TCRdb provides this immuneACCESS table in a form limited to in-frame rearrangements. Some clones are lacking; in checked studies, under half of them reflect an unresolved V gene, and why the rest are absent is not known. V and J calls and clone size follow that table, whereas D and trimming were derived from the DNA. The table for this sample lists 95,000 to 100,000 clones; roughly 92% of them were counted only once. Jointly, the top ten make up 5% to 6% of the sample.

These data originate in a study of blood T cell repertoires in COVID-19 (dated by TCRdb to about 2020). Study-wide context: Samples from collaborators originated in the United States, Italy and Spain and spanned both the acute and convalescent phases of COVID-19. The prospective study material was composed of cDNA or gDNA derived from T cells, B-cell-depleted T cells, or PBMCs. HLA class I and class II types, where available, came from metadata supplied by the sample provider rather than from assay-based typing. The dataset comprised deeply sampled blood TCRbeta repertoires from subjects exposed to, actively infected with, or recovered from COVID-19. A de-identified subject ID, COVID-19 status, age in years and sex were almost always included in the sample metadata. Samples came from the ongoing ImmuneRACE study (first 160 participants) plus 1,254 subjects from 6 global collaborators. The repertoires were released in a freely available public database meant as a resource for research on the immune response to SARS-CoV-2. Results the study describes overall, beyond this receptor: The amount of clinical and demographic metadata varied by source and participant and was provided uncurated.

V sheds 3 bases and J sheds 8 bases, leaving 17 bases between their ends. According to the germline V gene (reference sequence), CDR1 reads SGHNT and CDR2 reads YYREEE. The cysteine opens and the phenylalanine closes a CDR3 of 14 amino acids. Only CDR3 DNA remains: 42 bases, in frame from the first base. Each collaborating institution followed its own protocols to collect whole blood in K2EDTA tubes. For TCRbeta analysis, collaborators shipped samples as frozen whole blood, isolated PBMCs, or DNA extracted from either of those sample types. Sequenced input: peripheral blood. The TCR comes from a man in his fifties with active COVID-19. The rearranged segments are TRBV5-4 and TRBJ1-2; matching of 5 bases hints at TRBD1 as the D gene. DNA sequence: TGTGCCAGCAGCTCTCTGGGACTCAGTCGGGGCTACACCTTC. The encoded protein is CASSSLGLSRGYTF.